This T cell receptor beta chain appears in the sequencing data of a study of T cell responses to AZD1222 COVID-19 vaccine. Overall study findings and caveats: Regions 160-218 and 743-854 held dominance among vaccine-associated CD4 TCRs, which spanned spike. Among those given AZD1222, only five to seven were seropositive at baseline. Rises in breadth and depth of Spike-specific TCRs came after two AZD1222 doses.

Trimming cost V 2 bases and J 1 base, with 8 bases left between them. Germline V gene data show CDR1 as KGHSH and CDR2 as LQKENI. The CDR3 contains 14 residues. On this clone itself: Its specificity is unknown.

The assay was immunoSEQ multiplex PCR, and TCRdb's table has in-frame clones only and misses some. The repertoire consists of 110,000 to 150,000 clones, with 80% to 90% occurring once and the leading ten covering around 1.6%. This TCR was recovered from an adult in good health. This sequence joins TRBV18 and TRBJ1-1; no clear D gene. The source material was peripheral blood, sampled on day 0 of AZD1222 vaccination. The CDR3, as DNA: TGTGCCAGCTCACCAGATTGGGAGAACACTGAAGCTTTCTTT. Its translation is CASSPDWENTEAFF.